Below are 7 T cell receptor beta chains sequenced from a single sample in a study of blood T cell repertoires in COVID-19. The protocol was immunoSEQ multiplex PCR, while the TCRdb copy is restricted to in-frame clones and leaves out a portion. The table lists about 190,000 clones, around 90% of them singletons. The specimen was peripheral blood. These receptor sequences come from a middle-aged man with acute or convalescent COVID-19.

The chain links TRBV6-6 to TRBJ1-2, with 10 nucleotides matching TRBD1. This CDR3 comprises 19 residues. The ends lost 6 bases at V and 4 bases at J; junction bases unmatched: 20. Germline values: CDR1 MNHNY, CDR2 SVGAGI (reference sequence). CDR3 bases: TGTGCCAGCAGCTCACATATCCCGGGACAGGGGTCGATGTCCTATGGCTACACCTTC. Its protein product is CASSSHIPGQGSMSYGYTF.

The CDR3 bases are TGTGCCAGCAGCCAAGCCCACGAGCAGTACTTC. Amino acids: CASSQAHEQYF. This chain links TRBV6-5 with TRBJ2-7; D gene unclear. Germline CDR1 reads MNHEY; CDR2 reads SVGAGI. The CDR3 loop spans 11 amino acids. The V gene lost 6 bases and the J gene lost 5 bases, with 8 bases spanning the gap.

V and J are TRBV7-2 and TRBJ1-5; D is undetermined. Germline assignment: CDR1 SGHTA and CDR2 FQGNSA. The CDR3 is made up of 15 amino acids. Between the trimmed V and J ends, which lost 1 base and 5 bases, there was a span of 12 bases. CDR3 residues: CASSLDTSAYQPQHF. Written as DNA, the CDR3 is TGTGCCAGCAGCTTAGACACGTCTGCCTATCAGCCCCAGCATTTT.

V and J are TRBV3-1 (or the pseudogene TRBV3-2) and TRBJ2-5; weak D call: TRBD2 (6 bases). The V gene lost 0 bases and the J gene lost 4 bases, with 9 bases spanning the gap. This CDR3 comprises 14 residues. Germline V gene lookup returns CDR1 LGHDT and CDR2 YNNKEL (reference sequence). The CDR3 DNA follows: TGTGCCAGCAGCCAAGATCGGGGGAGAGAGACCCAGTACTTC. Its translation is CASSQDRGRETQYF.

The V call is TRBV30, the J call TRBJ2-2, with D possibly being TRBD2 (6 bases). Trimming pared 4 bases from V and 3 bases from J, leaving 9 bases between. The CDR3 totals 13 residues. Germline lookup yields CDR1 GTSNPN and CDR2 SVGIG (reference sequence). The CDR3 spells CAWNWGDTGELFF. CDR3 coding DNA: TGTGCCTGGAATTGGGGGGACACCGGGGAGCTGTTTTTT.

The CDR3 DNA follows: TGTGCCAGCAGCCAAGTCCCAGTCTCCTACGAGCAGTACTTC. Its protein product is CASSQVPVSYEQYF. The rearrangement uses TRBV3-1 (or the pseudogene TRBV3-2) and TRBJ2-7; D remains ambiguous. The V gene lost 1 base and the J gene lost 0 bases, with 7 bases spanning the gap. This CDR3 has 14 amino acids. CDR1 is LGHDT, CDR2 YNNKEL, per germline (reference sequence).

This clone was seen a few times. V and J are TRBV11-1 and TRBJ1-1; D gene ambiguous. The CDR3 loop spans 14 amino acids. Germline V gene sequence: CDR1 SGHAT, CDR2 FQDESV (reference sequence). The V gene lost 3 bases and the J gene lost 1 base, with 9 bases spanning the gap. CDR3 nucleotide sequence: TGTGCCAGCAGCTTGAATTTGAGGAACACTGAAGCTTTCTTT. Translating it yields CASSLNLRNTEAFF.